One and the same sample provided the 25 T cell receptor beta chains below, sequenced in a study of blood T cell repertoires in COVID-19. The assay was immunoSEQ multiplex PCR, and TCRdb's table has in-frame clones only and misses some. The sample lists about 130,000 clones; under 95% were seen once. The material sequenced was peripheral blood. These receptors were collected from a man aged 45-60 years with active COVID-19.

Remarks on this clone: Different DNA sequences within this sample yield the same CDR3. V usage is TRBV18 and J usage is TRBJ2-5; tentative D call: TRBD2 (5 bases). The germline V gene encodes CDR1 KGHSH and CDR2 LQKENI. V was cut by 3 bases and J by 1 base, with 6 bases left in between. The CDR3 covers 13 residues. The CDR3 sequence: CASSPGLQETQYF. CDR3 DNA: TGTGCCAGCTCACCTGGACTCCAAGAGACCCAGTACTTC.

The CDR3: CASSRQGERYEQYF. The CDR3 nucleotides are TGTGCCAGCAGCCGACAGGGTGAACGCTACGAGCAGTACTTC. The chain is built from TRBV2 and TRBJ2-7; 7 bases are a match to TRBD1. Germline CDR1 reads SNHLY; CDR2 reads FYNNEI. V shed 6 bases and J 3 bases; nucleotides not matched to a gene: 8. The CDR3 contains 14 residues.

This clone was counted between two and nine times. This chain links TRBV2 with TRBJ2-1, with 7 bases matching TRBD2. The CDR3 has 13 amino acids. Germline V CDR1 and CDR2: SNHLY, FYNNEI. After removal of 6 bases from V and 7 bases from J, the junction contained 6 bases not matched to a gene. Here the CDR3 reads CASRRDYLNEQFF. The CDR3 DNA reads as TGTGCCAGCAGGAGGGACTACCTAAATGAGCAGTTCTTC.

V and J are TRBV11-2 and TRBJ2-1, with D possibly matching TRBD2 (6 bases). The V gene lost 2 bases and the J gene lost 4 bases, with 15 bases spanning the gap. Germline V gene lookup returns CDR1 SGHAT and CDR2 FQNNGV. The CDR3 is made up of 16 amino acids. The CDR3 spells CASSLTSGSGYNEQFF. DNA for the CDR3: TGTGCCAGCAGCTTAACTTCCGGGAGTGGATACAATGAGCAGTTCTTC. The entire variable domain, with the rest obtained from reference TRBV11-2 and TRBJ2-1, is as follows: EAGVAQSPRYKIIEKRQSVAFWCNPISGHATLYWYQQILGQGPKLLIQFQNNGVVDDSQLPKDRFSAERLKGVDSTLKIQPAKLEDSAVYLCASSLTSGSGYNEQFFGPGTRLTVL.

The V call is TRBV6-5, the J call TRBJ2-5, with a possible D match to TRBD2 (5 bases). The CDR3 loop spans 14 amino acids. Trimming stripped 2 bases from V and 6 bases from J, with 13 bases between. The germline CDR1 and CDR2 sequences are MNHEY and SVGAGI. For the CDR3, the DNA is TGTGCCAGCAGTTACGCGGGTTCAAGAAAGACCCAGTACTTC. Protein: CASSYAGSRKTQYF.

CDR3 region: CASSLHTLEETQYF. The CDR3 bases are TGCGCCAGCAGCTTGCACACTCTAGAAGAGACCCAGTACTTC. The chain is built from TRBV5-1 and TRBJ2-5; D is unclear. Germline V gene sequence: CDR1 SGHRS, CDR2 YFSETQ. With 1 base removed from V and 3 bases from J, the gap between germline ends came to 10 bases. CDR3 length equals 14 residues.

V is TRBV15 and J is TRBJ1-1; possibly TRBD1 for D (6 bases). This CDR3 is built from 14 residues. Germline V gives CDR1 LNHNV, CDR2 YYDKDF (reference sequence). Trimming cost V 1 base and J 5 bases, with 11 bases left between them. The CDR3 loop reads CATSRAGADTEAFF. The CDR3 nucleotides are TGTGCCACCAGCAGAGCAGGGGCAGATACTGAAGCTTTCTTT. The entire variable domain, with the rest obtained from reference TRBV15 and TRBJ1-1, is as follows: DAMVIQNPRYQVTQFGKPVTLSCSQTLNHNVMYWYQQKSSQAPKLLFHYYDKDFNNEADTPDNFQSRRPNTSFCFLDIRSPGLGDTAMYLCATSRAGADTEAFFGQGTRLTVV.

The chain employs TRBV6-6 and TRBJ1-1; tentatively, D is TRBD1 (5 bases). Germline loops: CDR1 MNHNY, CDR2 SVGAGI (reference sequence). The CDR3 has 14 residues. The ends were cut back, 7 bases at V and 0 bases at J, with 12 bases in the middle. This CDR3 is CASTLAGMNTEAFF. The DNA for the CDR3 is TGTGCCAGCACCCTCGCAGGGATGAACACTGAAGCTTTCTTT.

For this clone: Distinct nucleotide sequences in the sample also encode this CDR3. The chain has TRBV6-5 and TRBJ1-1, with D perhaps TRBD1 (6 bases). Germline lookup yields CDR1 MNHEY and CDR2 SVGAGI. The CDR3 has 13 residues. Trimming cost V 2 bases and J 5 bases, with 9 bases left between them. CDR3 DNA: TGTGCCAGCAGTTACGGGCAGGGGACTGAAGCTTTCTTT. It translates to CASSYGQGTEAFF.

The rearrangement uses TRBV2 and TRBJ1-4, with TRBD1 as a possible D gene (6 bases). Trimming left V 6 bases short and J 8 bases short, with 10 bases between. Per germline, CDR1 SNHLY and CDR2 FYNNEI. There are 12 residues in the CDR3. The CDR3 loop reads CASSRDIEKLFF. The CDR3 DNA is TGTGCCAGCAGCCGGGACATCGAAAAACTGTTTTTT.

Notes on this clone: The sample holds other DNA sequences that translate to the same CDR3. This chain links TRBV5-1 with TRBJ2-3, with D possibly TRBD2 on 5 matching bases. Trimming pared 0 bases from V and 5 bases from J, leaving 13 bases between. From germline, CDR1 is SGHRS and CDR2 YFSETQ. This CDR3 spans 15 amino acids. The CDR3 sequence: CASSLASGGRDTQYF. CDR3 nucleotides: TGCGCCAGCAGCTTGGCCTCAGGCGGGCGAGATACGCAGTATTTT.

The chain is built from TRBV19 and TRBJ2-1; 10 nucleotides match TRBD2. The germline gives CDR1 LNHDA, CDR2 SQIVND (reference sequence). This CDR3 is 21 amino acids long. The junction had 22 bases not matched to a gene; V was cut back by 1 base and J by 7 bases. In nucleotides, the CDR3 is TGTGCCAGTAGTATAGTCGGGAATAGCTGGACTAGCGGACGAAGGGGGAATGAGCAGTTCTTC. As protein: CASSIVGNSWTSGRRGNEQFF.

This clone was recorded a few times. The CDR3: CASRPGGAYGYTF. DNA for the CDR3: TGTGCCAGCAGGCCAGGGGGCGCCTATGGCTACACCTTC. The chain couples TRBV5-6 to TRBJ1-2; 8 bases agree with TRBD1. The CDR3 sequence is 13 residues long. The V gene end was trimmed by 5 bases and the J gene end by 4 bases; junction bases not matched to a gene: 4. Germline loops: CDR1 SGHDT, CDR2 YYEEEE.

CDR3 DNA: TGTGCCAGTAGTATAGGACAGTCCTACGAGCAGTACTTC. Amino acid sequence: CASSIGQSYEQYF. The V and J genes are TRBV19 and TRBJ2-7; D is possibly TRBD1 (5 bases). The V and J ends lost 1 base and 1 base respectively, with 5 bases between them. Germline V CDR1 and CDR2: LNHDA, SQIVND (reference sequence). The CDR3 runs to 13 residues.

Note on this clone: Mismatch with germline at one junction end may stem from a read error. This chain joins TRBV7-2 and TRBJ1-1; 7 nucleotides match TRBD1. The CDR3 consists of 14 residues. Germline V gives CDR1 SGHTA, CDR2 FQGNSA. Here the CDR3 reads CASSAVQGNPEAFF. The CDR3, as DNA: TGTGCCAGCAGCGCGGTACAGGGGAACCCTGAAGCTTTCTTT.

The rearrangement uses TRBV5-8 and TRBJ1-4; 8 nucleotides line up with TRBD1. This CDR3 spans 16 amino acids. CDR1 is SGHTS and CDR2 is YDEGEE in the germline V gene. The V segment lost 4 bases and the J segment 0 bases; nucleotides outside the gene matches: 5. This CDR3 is CASSTGTGATNEKLFF. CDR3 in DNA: TGTGCCAGCAGCACCGGGACAGGTGCAACTAATGAAAAACTGTTTTTT. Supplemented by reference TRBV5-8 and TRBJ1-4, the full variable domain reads EAGVTQSPTHLIKTRGQQATLRCSPISGHTSVYWYQQALGLGLQFLLWYDEGEERNRGNFPPRFSGRQFPNYSSELNVNALELEDSALYLCASSTGTGATNEKLFFGSGTQLSVL.

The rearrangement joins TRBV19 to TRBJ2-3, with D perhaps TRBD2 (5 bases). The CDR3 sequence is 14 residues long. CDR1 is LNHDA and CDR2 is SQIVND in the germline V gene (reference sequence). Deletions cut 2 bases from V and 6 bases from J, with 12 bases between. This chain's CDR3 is CASSINPPGDTQYF. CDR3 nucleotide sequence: TGTGCCAGTAGTATAAACCCTCCGGGGGATACGCAGTATTTT.

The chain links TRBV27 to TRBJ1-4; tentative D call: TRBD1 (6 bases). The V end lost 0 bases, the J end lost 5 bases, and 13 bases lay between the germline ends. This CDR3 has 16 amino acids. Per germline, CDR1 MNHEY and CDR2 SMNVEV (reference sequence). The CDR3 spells CASSLSPTGANEKLFF. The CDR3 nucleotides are TGTGCCAGCAGTTTATCGCCGACAGGCGCGAATGAAAAACTGTTTTTT.

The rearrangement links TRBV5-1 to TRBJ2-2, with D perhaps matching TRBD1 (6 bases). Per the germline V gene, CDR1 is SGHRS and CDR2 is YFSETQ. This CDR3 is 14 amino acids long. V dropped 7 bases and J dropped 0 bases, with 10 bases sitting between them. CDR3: CASADSSNTGELFF. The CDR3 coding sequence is TGCGCCAGCGCGGACAGTTCGAACACCGGGGAGCTGTTTTTT.

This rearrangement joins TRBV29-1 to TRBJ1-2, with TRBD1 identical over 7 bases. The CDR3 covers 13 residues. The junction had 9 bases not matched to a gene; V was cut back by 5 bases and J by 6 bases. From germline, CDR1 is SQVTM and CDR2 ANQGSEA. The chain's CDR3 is CSVLGQAGNGYTF. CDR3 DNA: TGCAGCGTTCTCGGACAGGCGGGCAATGGCTACACCTTC.

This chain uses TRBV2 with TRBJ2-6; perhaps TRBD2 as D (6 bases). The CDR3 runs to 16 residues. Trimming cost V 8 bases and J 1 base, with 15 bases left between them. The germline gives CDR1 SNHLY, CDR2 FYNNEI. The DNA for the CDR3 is TGTGCCAGCGCCCGGGGGACGTCGTCTGGGGCCAACGTCCTGACTTTC. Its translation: CASARGTSSGANVLTF.

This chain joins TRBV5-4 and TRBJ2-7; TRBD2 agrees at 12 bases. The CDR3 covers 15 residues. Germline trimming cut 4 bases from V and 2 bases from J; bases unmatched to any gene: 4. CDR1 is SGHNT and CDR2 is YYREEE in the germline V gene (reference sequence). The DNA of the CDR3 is TGTGCCAGCAGCGCGACTAGCGGGGGAACCTACGAGCAGTACTTC. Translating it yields CASSATSGGTYEQYF.

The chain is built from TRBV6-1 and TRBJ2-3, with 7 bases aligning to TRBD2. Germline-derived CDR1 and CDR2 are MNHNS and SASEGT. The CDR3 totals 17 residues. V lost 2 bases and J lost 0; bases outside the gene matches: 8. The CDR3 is CASSEHRRGTSTDTQYF. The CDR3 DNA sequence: TGTGCCAGCAGTGAACACAGGCGGGGGACTAGCACAGATACGCAGTATTTT.

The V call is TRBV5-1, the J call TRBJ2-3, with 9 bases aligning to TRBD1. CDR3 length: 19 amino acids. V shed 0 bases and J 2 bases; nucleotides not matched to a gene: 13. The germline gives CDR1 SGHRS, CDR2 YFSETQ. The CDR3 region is CASSLEGRDRAHYTDTQYF. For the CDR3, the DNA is TGCGCCAGCAGCTTGGAAGGGCGGGACAGGGCACATTACACAGATACGCAGTATTTT.

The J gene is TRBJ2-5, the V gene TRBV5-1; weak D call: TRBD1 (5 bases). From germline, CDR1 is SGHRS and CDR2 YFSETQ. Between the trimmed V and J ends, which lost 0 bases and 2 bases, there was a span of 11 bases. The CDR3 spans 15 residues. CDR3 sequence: CASSLVGVVQETQYF. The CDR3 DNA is TGCGCCAGCAGCTTGGTAGGGGTCGTACAAGAGACCCAGTACTTC.